The next 22 T cell receptor beta chains were all read from a single sample in a study of identical twins. TCRdb passed the 5' RACE reads through MiXCR, listing each CDR3 protein once. The table shows fewer than 250,000 distinct CDR3 sequences, with about a tenth occurring only once. Specimen: memory (CD45RO+) T cells sorted from blood. Receptors were obtained from a woman under 30 in good health.

This clonotype was detected once. Being one base from a much bigger clone, this may be a read error. CDR3 sequence: CATSFDVEQYF. The CDR3 DNA is TGTGCCACCAGCTTCGACGTCGAGCAGTACTTC. The chain links TRBV5-8 to TRBJ2-7, with D hard to call. The germline CDR1 and CDR2 sequences are SGHTS and YDEGEE. The length of the CDR3 is 11 residues.

V gene TRBV7-9 combines with J gene TRBJ2-2; 8 bases map to TRBD1. V shed 5 bases and J 8 bases; nucleotides not matched to a gene: 7. CDR1 and CDR2 from the germline V gene are SEHNR and FQNEAQ (reference sequence). The CDR3 is made up of 14 amino acids. The CDR3 bases are TGTGCCAGCAGCCCTAGCCGGGACAGGGGGGAGCTGTTTTTT. Translating it yields CASSPSRDRGELFF. Using reference TRBV7-9 and TRBJ2-2 for the parts outside the CDR3, the full variable domain is DTGVSQNPRHKITKRGQNVTFRCDPISEHNRLYWYRQTLGQGPEFLTYFQNEAQLEKSRLLSDRFSAERPKGSFSTLEIQRTEQGDSAMYLCASSPSRDRGELFFGEGSRLTVL.

The gene calls are TRBV5-4 and TRBJ2-1; the match to TRBD2 covers 8 bases. The CDR3 extends over 16 amino acids. The germline V gene has CDR1 SGHNT and CDR2 YYREEE (reference sequence). V dropped 0 bases and J dropped 6; count of bases not matched to a gene: 8. CDR3 residues: CASSLGGPLAGNEQFF. Here the CDR3 DNA reads TGTGCCAGCAGCTTGGGGGGACCCCTAGCGGGCAATGAGCAGTTCTTC.

The chain joins TRBV5-1 to TRBJ1-5, with D unclear. Germline values: CDR1 SGHRS, CDR2 YFSETQ. V was pared by 0 bases and J by 7 bases, with 17 bases between. The CDR3 covers 16 residues. CDR3 sequence: CASSLVPGGSGQPQHF. The CDR3, as DNA: TGCGCCAGCAGCTTGGTCCCTGGTGGATCGGGACAGCCCCAGCATTTT.

V and J are TRBV12-3 or TRBV12-4 and TRBJ2-6; D remains unclear. V gave up 3 bases and J gave up 2 bases, with 8 bases separating them. The CDR3 has 15 residues. The CDR3: CASSFWGTGANVLTF. Written as DNA, the CDR3 is TGTGCCAGCAGTTTTTGGGGAACTGGGGCCAACGTCCTGACTTTC.

The table lists this clonotype with many counts. The gene calls are TRBV29-1 and TRBJ2-4; a weak D match, TRBD2 (6 bases). With 1 base removed from V and 6 bases from J, the gap between germline ends came to 16 bases. The length of the CDR3 is 15 residues. CDR1 is SQVTM and CDR2 is ANQGSEA in the germline V gene. CDR3 loop: CSVEAPGTARNIQYF. The CDR3 coding sequence is TGCAGCGTTGAAGCGCCCGGGACTGCGCGAAACATTCAGTACTTC.

There are a few counts of this clonotype. This chain joins TRBV4-2 and TRBJ1-2, with no clear D. This CDR3 is 13 amino acids long. The ends were cut back, 2 bases at V and 1 base at J, with 5 bases in the middle. Germline CDR1 LGHNA, CDR2 YNFKEQ. This CDR3 reads CASSQSNNYGYTF. Here the CDR3 DNA reads TGTGCCAGCAGCCAATCTAATAACTATGGCTACACCTTC.

This clonotype was picked up many times. The chain recombines TRBV12-3 or TRBV12-4 with TRBJ1-2, with 8 positions matching TRBD1. J was trimmed by 4 bases and V by 5 bases; bases with no gene match: 9. The CDR3 has 15 amino acids. The CDR3 sequence: CASSQTGDWGYGYTF. The CDR3 DNA follows: TGTGCCAGCAGTCAGACAGGGGATTGGGGCTATGGCTACACCTTC.

CDR3 region: CATSRTGTDLVLGYTF. The CDR3 DNA reads as TGTGCCACCAGCAGAACTGGGACGGACTTGGTCTTAGGCTACACCTTC. V is TRBV15 and J is TRBJ1-2; perhaps TRBD1 as D (5 bases). CDR3 size: 16 residues. Trimming took off 2 bases at V and 8 bases at J, with 21 bases between the two ends. Germline V gene data show CDR1 as LNHNV and CDR2 as YYDKDF (reference sequence).

This clonotype has a handful of counts. V usage is TRBV2 and J usage is TRBJ2-2; D gene ambiguous. The CDR3 totals 15 residues. Per the germline V gene, CDR1 is SNHLY and CDR2 is FYNNEI. V lost 6 bases, J lost 2 bases, and 13 bases lay in between. The CDR3, as DNA: TGTGCCAGCAGACTACAACTCACAAACACCGGGGAGCTGTTTTTT. It translates to CASRLQLTNTGELFF.

This clonotype has a count of ten or more. This rearrangement joins TRBV10-1 to TRBJ2-5; TRBD2 is a possible D gene (6 bases). The CDR3 runs 13 residues. The V gene lost 3 bases and the J gene lost 7 bases, with 12 bases spanning the gap. Germline assignment: CDR1 WNHNN and CDR2 SYGVQD (reference sequence). This CDR3 is CASSEARGGTQYF. The CDR3 coding sequence is TGCGCCAGCAGTGAAGCGCGGGGCGGGACCCAGTACTTC.

The table lists this clonotype with a few counts. CDR3 sequence (DNA): TGTGCCAGCAGCCACCCCGGGGCTCCTGACACCAGATTAAATGAGCAGTTCTTC. Protein product: CASSHPGAPDTRLNEQFF. The J gene is TRBJ2-1, the V gene TRBV3-1; D is possibly TRBD1 or TRBD2 (5 bases each). Germline V gene sequence: CDR1 LGHDT, CDR2 YNNKEL (reference sequence). V was cut by 3 bases and J by 7 bases, with 25 bases left in between. This CDR3 has 18 amino acids.

This clonotype has just a few counts. The rearrangement links TRBV5-8 to TRBJ2-1, with TRBD1 identical over 9 bases. This CDR3 has 16 residues. With V trimmed by 0 bases and J by 4 bases, 5 bases remained unmatched. The germline V gene encodes CDR1 SGHTS and CDR2 YDEGEE. CDR3 in amino acids: CASSLVGTGQYNEQFF. As DNA, the CDR3 is TGTGCCAGCAGCTTGGTGGGGACAGGGCAGTACAATGAGCAGTTCTTC.

A few counts support this clonotype. The chain joins TRBV5-1 to TRBJ2-3, with D uncertain. The V end was cut by 5 bases, the J end by 2 bases, with 12 bases between. Per the germline V gene, CDR1 is SGHRS and CDR2 is YFSETQ. The CDR3 sequence is 14 residues long. The CDR3 sequence: CASSPPTNTDTQYF. The CDR3, as DNA: TGCGCCAGCAGTCCCCCTACTAACACAGATACGCAGTATTTT.

This clonotype has ten or more counts. The chain carries TRBV5-1 and TRBJ2-1, with 11 bases fitting TRBD2. The CDR3 consists of 20 residues. The germline V gene encodes CDR1 SGHRS and CDR2 YFSETQ. Trimming at V came to 1 base and at J to 1 base, leaving 13 bases not matched to a gene. DNA for the CDR3: TGCGCCAGCAGCTTGTCCCAAACTAGCGGGAGTTTTAGGTCCTACAATGAGCAGTTCTTC. This codes for CASSLSQTSGSFRSYNEQFF. Drawing the rest from reference TRBV5-1 and TRBJ2-1, the complete variable domain is KAGVTQTPRYLIKTRGQQVTLSCSPISGHRSVSWYQQTPGQGLQFLFEYFSETQRNKGNFPGRFSGRQFSNSRSEMNVSTLELGDSALYLCASSLSQTSGSFRSYNEQFFGPGTRLTVL.

The sample holds many counts of this clonotype. The CDR3 sequence: CASSPGRAGNEQFF. The DNA for the CDR3 is TGTGCCAGCAGTCCGGGGAGGGCCGGTAATGAGCAGTTCTTC. The J gene is TRBJ2-1, the V gene TRBV12-3 or TRBV12-4; 7 nucleotides align to TRBD2. J was trimmed by 7 bases and V by 5 bases; bases with no gene match: 8. The length of the CDR3 is 14 residues.

The chain joins TRBV15 to TRBJ2-1; D perhaps matches TRBD2 (6 bases). V was pared by 1 base and J by 5 bases, with 6 bases between. The CDR3 has 13 residues. Germline V gene sequence: CDR1 LNHNV, CDR2 YYDKDF (reference sequence). This CDR3 is CATSRGGDNEQFF. CDR3 bases: TGTGCCACCAGCAGAGGGGGGGACAATGAGCAGTTCTTC.

This clonotype was detected only a few times. The chain recombines TRBV18 with TRBJ2-3; D remains ambiguous. The CDR3 extends over 14 amino acids. Germline V gene lookup returns CDR1 KGHSH and CDR2 LQKENI. The germline V and J ends were trimmed by 3 bases and 4 bases, with 11 bases remaining between them. Written as DNA, the CDR3 is TGTGCCAGCTCACCTCCAATAAGGTCAGATACGCAGTATTTT. Its translation is CASSPPIRSDTQYF.

The gene calls are TRBV6-1 and TRBJ1-1; the D gene is possibly TRBD1 (5 bases). Germline values: CDR1 MNHNS, CDR2 SASEGT. CDR3 length: 14 residues. V lost 7 bases, J lost 1 base, and 13 bases lay in between. CDR3 coding DNA: TGTGCCAGCACAGACCAGGGTAGGAACACTGAAGCTTTCTTT. Its translation is CASTDQGRNTEAFF.

The chain recombines TRBV9 with TRBJ2-2; tentatively, D is TRBD2 (5 bases). Trimming cost V 0 bases and J 6 bases, with 15 bases left between them. Looked up from germline, CDR1 is SGDLS and CDR2 is YYNGEE. This CDR3 contains 16 residues. CDR3 DNA: TGTGCCAGCAGCGTAGCAGAGGGTAACCCCGCCGGGGAGCTGTTTTTT. Encoded protein: CASSVAEGNPAGELFF.

The genes are TRBV6-5 and TRBJ1-4; TRBD1 matches at 7 bases. The CDR3 length is 16 residues. CDR1 is MNHEY and CDR2 is SVGAGI in the germline V gene. V lost 4 bases, J lost 2 bases, and 7 bases stayed unmatched. DNA for the CDR3: TGTGCCAGCAGTTCTCTACCGGGACAGACTAATGAAAAACTGTTTTTT. Amino acid sequence: CASSSLPGQTNEKLFF.

This clonotype was detected only a few times. V and J are TRBV9 and TRBJ2-3; 11 bases match TRBD2. Germline CDR1 reads SGDLS; CDR2 reads YYNGEE. J gave up 5 bases and V 0 bases, and 5 bases lay outside the gene matches. The CDR3 is 16 amino acids. CDR3 region: CASSVGRLAGGDTQYF. The CDR3 region has the DNA TGTGCCAGCAGCGTAGGTCGGCTAGCGGGAGGAGATACGCAGTATTTT.